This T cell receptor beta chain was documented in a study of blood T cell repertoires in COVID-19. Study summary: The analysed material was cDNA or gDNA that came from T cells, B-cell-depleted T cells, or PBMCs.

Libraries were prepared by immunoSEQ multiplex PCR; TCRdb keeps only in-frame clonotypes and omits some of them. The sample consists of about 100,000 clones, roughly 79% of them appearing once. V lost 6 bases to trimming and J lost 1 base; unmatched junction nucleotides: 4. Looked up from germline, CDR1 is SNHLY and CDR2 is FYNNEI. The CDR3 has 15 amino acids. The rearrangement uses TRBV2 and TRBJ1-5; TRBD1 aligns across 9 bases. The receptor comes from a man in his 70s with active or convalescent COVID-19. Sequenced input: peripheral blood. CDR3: CASREDRGSNQPQHF. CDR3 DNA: TGTGCCAGCAGGGAGGACAGGGGCAGCAATCAGCCCCAGCATTTT.